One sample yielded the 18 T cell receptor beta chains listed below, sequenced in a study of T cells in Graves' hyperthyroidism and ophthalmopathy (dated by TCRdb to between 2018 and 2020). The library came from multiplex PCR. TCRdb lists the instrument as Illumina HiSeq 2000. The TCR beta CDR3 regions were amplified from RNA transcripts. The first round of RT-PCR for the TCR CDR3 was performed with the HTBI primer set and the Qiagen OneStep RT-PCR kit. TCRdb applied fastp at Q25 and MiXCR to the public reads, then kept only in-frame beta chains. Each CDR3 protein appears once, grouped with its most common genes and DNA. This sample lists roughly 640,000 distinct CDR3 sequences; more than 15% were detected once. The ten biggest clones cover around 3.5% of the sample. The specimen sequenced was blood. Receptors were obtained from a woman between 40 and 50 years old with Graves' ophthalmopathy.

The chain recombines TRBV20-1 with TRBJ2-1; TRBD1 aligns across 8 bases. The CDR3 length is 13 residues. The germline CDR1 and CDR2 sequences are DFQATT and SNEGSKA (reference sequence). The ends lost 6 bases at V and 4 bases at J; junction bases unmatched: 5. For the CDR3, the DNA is TGCAGTGCACCAGGGGGCTTGTACAATGAGCAGTTCTTC. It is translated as CSAPGGLYNEQFF.

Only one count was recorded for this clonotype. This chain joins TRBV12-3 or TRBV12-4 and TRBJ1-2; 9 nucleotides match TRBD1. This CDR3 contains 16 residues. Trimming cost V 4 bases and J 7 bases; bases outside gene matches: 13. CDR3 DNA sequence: TGTGCCAGCAGTTCCCCATCCGGGACAGGGCGAGGTGGCTACACCTTC. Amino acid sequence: CASSSPSGTGRGGYTF.

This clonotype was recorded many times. The chain's CDR3 is CASSQQALAGGGNEQFF. DNA of the CDR3: TGTGCCAGCAGCCAACAGGCTCTAGCGGGAGGGGGGAATGAGCAGTTCTTC. The J gene is TRBJ2-1, the V gene TRBV3-1, with 12 nucleotides matching TRBD2. V lost 2 bases, J lost 7 bases, and 9 bases stayed unmatched. Germline-derived CDR1 and CDR2 are LGHDT and YNNKEL (reference sequence). The CDR3 totals 17 residues.

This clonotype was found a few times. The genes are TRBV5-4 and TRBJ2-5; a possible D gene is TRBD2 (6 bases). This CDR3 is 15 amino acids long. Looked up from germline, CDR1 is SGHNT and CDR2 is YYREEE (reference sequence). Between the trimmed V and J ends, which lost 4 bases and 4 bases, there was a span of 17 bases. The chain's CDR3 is CASSDPGGIGETQYF. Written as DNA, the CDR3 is TGTGCCAGCAGCGACCCTGGGGGGATTGGAGAGACCCAGTACTTC.

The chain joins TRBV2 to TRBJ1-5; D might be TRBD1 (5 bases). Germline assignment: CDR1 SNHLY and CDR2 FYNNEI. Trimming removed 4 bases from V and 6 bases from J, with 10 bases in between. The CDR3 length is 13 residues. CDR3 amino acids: CASSAQGRQPQHF. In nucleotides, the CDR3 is TGTGCCAGCAGTGCCCAGGGTCGTCAGCCCCAGCATTTT.

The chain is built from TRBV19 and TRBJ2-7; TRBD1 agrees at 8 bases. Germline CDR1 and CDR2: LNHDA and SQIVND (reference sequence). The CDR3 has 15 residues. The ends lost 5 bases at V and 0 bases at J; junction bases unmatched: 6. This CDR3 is CASSGDRGTSYEQYF. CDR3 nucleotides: TGTGCCAGTAGTGGAGACAGGGGCACCTCCTACGAGCAGTACTTC.

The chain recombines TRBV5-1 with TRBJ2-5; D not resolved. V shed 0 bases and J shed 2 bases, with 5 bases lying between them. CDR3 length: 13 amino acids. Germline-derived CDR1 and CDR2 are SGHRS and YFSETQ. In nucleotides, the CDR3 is TGCGCCAGCAGCTTGGATGGGCAAGAGACCCAGTACTTC. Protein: CASSLDGQETQYF.

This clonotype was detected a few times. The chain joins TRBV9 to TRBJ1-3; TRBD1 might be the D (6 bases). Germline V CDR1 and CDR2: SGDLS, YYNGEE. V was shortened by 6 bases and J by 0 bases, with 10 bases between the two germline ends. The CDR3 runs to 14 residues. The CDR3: CASNRDISGNTIYF. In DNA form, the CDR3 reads TGTGCCAGCAACAGGGATATCTCTGGAAACACCATATATTTT.

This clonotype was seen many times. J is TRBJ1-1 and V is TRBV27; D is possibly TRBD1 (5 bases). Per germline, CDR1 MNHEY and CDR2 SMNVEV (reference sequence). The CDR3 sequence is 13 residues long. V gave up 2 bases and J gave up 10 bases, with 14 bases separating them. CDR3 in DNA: TGTGCCAGCAGTTTAGAGCGAAGGACAAGAGCTTTCTTT. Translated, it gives CASSLERRTRAFF.

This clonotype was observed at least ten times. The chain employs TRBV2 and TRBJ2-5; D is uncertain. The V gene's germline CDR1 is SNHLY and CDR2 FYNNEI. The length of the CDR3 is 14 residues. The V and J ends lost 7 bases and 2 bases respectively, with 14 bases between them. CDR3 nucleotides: TGTGCCAGCAAGGCGGAGATACGACAAGAGACCCAGTACTTC. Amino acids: CASKAEIRQETQYF.

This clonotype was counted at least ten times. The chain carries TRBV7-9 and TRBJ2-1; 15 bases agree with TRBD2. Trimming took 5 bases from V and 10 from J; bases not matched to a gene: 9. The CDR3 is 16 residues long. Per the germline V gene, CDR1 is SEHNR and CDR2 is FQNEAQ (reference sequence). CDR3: CASSLGLAGGPDEQFF. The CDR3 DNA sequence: TGTGCCAGCAGCCTGGGACTAGCGGGAGGACCAGACGAGCAGTTCTTC. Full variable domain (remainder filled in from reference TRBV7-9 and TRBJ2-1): DTGVSQNPRHKITKRGQNVTFRCDPISEHNRLYWYRQTLGQGPEFLTYFQNEAQLEKSRLLSDRFSAERPKGSFSTLEIQRTEQGDSAMYLCASSLGLAGGPDEQFFGPGTRLTVL.

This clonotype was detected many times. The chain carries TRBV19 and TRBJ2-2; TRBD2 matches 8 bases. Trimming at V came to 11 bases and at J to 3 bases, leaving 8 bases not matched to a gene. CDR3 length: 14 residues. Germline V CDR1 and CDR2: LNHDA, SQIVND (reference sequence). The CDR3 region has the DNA TGTGCCGTCCGAGGACTAGCAGACACCGGGGAGCTGTTTTTT. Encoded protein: CAVRGLADTGELFF.

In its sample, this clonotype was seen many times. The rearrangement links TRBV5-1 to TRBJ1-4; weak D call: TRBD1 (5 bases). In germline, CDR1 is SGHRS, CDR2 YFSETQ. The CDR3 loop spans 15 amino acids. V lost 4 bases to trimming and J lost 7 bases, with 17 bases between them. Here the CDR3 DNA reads TGCGCCAGCAGCGCGGACACCACATTAGGTGAAAAACTGTTTTTT. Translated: CASSADTTLGEKLFF. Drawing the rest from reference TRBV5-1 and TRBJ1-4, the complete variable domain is KAGVTQTPRYLIKTRGQQVTLSCSPISGHRSVSWYQQTPGQGLQFLFEYFSETQRNKGNFPGRFSGRQFSNSRSEMNVSTLELGDSALYLCASSADTTLGEKLFFGSGTQLSVL.

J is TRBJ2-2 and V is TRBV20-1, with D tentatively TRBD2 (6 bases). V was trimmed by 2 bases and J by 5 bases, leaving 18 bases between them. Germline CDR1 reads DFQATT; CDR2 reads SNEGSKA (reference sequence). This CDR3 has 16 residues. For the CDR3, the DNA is TGCAGTGCTAGACCCCGGGACTGGTATAATACCGGGGAGCTGTTTTTT. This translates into CSARPRDWYNTGELFF.

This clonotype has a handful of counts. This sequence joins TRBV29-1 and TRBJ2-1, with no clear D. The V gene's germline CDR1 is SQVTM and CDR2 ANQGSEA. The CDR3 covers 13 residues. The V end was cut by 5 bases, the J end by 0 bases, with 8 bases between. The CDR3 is CSVRVSSYNEQFF. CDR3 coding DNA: TGCAGCGTTCGCGTCAGCTCCTACAATGAGCAGTTCTTC.

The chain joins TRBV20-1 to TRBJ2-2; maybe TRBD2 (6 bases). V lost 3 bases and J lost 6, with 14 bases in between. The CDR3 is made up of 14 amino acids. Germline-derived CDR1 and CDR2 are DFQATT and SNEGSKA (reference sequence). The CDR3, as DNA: TGCAGTGCTAGGAAGGGAGGCAGAGCCGGGGAGCTGTTTTTT. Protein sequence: CSARKGGRAGELFF.

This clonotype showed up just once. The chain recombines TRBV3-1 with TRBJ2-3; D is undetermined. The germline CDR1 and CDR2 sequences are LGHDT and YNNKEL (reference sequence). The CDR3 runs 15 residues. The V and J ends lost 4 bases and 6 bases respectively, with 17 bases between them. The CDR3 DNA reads TGTGCCAGCAGCCCAGATGTCGGCTACCACGATACGCAGTATTTT. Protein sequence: CASSPDVGYHDTQYF.

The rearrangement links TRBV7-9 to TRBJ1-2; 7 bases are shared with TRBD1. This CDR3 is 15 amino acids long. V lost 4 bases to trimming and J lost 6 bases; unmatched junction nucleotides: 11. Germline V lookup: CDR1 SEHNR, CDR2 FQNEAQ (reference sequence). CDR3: CASSYPGQLDHGYTF. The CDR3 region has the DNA TGTGCCAGCAGCTACCCGGGACAGCTAGACCATGGCTACACCTTC.